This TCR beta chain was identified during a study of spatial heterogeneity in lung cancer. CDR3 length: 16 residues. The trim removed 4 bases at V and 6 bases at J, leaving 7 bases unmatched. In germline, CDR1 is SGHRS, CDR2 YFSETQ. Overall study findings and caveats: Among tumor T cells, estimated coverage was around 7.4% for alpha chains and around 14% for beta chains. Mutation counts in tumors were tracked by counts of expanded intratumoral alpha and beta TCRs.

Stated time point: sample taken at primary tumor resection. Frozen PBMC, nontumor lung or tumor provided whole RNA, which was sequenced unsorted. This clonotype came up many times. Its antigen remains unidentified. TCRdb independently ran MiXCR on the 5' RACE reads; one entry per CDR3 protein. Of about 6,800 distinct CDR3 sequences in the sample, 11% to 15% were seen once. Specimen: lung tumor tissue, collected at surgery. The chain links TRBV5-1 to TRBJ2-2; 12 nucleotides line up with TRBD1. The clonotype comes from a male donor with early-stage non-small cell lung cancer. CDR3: CASSPEGQGASGELFF. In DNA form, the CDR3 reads TGCGCCAGCAGCCCCGAGGGACAGGGGGCTTCCGGGGAGCTGTTTTTT.